This T cell receptor (beta chain) was found in a study of cytomegalovirus exposure and HLA in healthy donors. CDR1 and CDR2 (germline): SGHTA, FQGTGA. The germline V and J ends were trimmed by 5 bases and 3 bases, with 13 bases remaining between them. This CDR3 is built from 14 residues. 60 Vbeta and 13 Jbeta primers were used in PCR. Libraries were prepared by immunoSEQ multiplex PCR; TCRdb keeps only in-frame clonotypes and omits some of them. The sample records around 170,000 clones, roughly 80% being singletons. Sequencing input: PBMCs. The gene calls are TRBV7-3 and TRBJ1-2, with a weak D call TRBD1 (6 bases). The clonotype comes from a man aged 40-50 years in good health and CMV-seronegative. CDR3 coding DNA: TGTGCCAGCAGCCCTCGCTCAGGGGACTATGGCTACACCTTC. It specifies CASSPRSGDYGYTF. The whole variable domain, filled in from reference TRBV7-3 and TRBJ1-2, reads GAGVSQTPSNKVTEKGKYVELRCDPISGHTALYWYRQSLGQGPEFLIYFQGTGAADDSGLPNDRFFAVRPEGSVSTLKIQRTERGDSAVYLCASSPRSGDYGYTFGSGTRLTVV.